These T cell receptor beta chains were read from a single sample in a study of T cell changes during pregnancy in multiple sclerosis. Profiled with immunoSEQ multiplex PCR; TCRdb holds only in-frame clones, not every one. This sample has tens of thousands of clones, with roughly nine tenths found just once. The sample in question was CD4+ T cells from peripheral blood mononuclear cells, obtained in the first trimester of pregnancy. All receptors derive from a female donor with multiple sclerosis, enrolled in a pregnancy study. Each CDR3 is given with its conserved first and last residue. Fields, in order: D gene, clone size, J gene, V gene, CDR3 protein, CDR3 DNA. A D gene is named only where the DNA matches it firmly. Clone size appears in some rows only: once, few, many, or a class for an expanded clone.

d_gene: NA
abundance: once
j_gene: TRBJ2-5
v_gene: TRBV4-2
CDR3aa: CASSQEGGRFQETQYF
CDR3nt: TGTGCCAGCAGCCAAGAGGGGGGACGGTTCCAAGAGACCCAGTACTTC

d_gene: NA
abundance: NA
j_gene: TRBJ1-4
v_gene: TRBV4-3
CDR3aa: CASSQSQGNEKLFF
CDR3nt: TGCGCCAGCAGCCAATCCCAGGGGAATGAAAAACTGTTTTTT

d_gene: TRBD1
abundance: NA
j_gene: TRBJ2-3
v_gene: TRBV29-1
CDR3aa: CSVETGEVDTQYF
CDR3nt: TGCAGCGTTGAAACAGGGGAAGTCGATACGCAGTATTTT

d_gene: NA
abundance: NA
j_gene: TRBJ2-3
v_gene: TRBV7-8
CDR3aa: CASSSGSGRTDTQYF
CDR3nt: TGTGCCAGCAGCTCCGGCAGCGGCCGCACAGATACGCAGTATTTT

d_gene: NA
abundance: NA
j_gene: TRBJ1-5
v_gene: TRBV27
CDR3aa: CASSLPGSNQPQHF
CDR3nt: TGTGCCAGCAGTCTCCCAGGAAGCAATCAGCCCCAGCATTTT

d_gene: TRBD1
abundance: NA
j_gene: TRBJ2-2
v_gene: TRBV29-1
CDR3aa: CSSGTGLSGELFF
CDR3nt: TGCAGTTCCGGGACAGGGTTGTCCGGGGAGCTGTTTTTT

d_gene: TRBD1
abundance: NA
j_gene: TRBJ2-1
v_gene: TRBV29-1
CDR3aa: CSVEGQGAYNEQFF
CDR3nt: TGCAGCGTTGAGGGTCAGGGGGCATACAATGAGCAGTTCTTC

d_gene: NA
abundance: NA
j_gene: TRBJ1-3
v_gene: TRBV11-2
CDR3aa: CASGIAASGNTIYF
CDR3nt: TGTGCCAGCGGTATAGCCGCCTCAGGAAACACCATATATTTT

d_gene: NA
abundance: NA
j_gene: TRBJ1-4
v_gene: TRBV27
CDR3aa: CASRPGLSTNEKLFF
CDR3nt: TGTGCCAGCAGGCCGGGACTGTCAACTAATGAAAAACTGTTTTTT

d_gene: NA
abundance: NA
j_gene: TRBJ2-1
v_gene: TRBV7-7
CDR3aa: CASSLAGQANEQFF
CDR3nt: TGTGCTAGCAGCTTAGCGGGACAGGCTAATGAGCAGTTCTTC

d_gene: TRBD1
abundance: NA
j_gene: TRBJ2-5
v_gene: TRBV5-6
CDR3aa: CASSSLTGQGEWKTQYF
CDR3nt: TGTGCCAGCAGCTCTTTAACCGGACAGGGCGAGTGGAAGACCCAGTACTTC

d_gene: NA
abundance: NA
j_gene: TRBJ1-5
v_gene: TRBV7-2
CDR3aa: CASSLNRANQPQHF
CDR3nt: TGTGCCAGCAGCTTAAACAGGGCCAATCAGCCCCAGCATTTT

d_gene: TRBD1
abundance: NA
j_gene: TRBJ2-7
v_gene: TRBV5-4
CDR3aa: CASSRVGQGAGEQYF
CDR3nt: TGTGCCAGCAGCCGGGTGGGACAGGGGGCGGGTGAGCAGTACTTC

d_gene: TRBD2
abundance: NA
j_gene: TRBJ2-1
v_gene: TRBV5-1
CDR3aa: CASSSGLAGLPYNEQFF
CDR3nt: TGCGCCAGCAGCTCGGGACTAGCGGGTCTGCCCTACAATGAGCAGTTCTTC

d_gene: TRBD1
abundance: NA
j_gene: TRBJ1-2
v_gene: TRBV6-1
CDR3aa: CASSEEDREGGYTF
CDR3nt: TGTGCCAGCAGTGAAGAGGACAGGGAAGGTGGCTACACCTTC

d_gene: NA
abundance: once
j_gene: TRBJ1-1
v_gene: TRBV19
CDR3aa: CASTMTGRPTEAFF
CDR3nt: TGTGCCAGTACGATGACAGGACGTCCCACTGAAGCTTTCTTT

d_gene: NA
abundance: NA
j_gene: TRBJ1-1
v_gene: TRBV18
CDR3aa: CASSPISGPTEAFF
CDR3nt: TGTGCCAGCTCACCGATCTCAGGGCCCACTGAAGCTTTCTTT

d_gene: TRBD1
abundance: NA
j_gene: TRBJ1-5
v_gene: TRBV5-1
CDR3aa: CASSWTTGGGQPQHF
CDR3nt: TGCGCCAGCAGCTGGACAACAGGGGGAGGTCAGCCCCAGCATTTT

d_gene: NA
abundance: NA
j_gene: TRBJ1-1
v_gene: TRBV6-6
CDR3aa: CASSYPRSEAFF
CDR3nt: TGTGCCAGCAGTTACCCGAGATCAGAAGCTTTCTTT

d_gene: TRBD1
abundance: NA
j_gene: TRBJ2-7
v_gene: TRBV28
CDR3aa: CASSLKDRASSYEQYF
CDR3nt: TGTGCCAGCAGCCTAAAGGACAGGGCCAGCTCCTACGAGCAGTACTTC

d_gene: NA
abundance: NA
j_gene: TRBJ1-1
v_gene: TRBV9
CDR3aa: CASSVGARVGNTEAFF
CDR3nt: TGTGCCAGCAGCGTAGGGGCGAGGGTAGGGAACACTGAAGCTTTCTTT

d_gene: TRBD1
abundance: NA
j_gene: TRBJ1-2
v_gene: TRBV7-2
CDR3aa: CASSPGQGRGNYGYTF
CDR3nt: TGTGCCAGCAGCCCTGGACAGGGACGGGGAAACTATGGCTACACCTTC

d_gene: NA
abundance: once
j_gene: TRBJ2-5
v_gene: TRBV27
CDR3aa: CASSTMYQETQYF
CDR3nt: TGTGCCAGCAGTACAATGTACCAAGAGACCCAGTACTTC

d_gene: TRBD1
abundance: NA
j_gene: TRBJ1-4
v_gene: TRBV4-1
CDR3aa: CASSFSGTGGEKLFF
CDR3nt: TGCGCCAGCAGTTTTTCCGGGACAGGGGGGGAAAAACTGTTTTTT

d_gene: NA
abundance: NA
j_gene: TRBJ2-5
v_gene: TRBV7-2
CDR3aa: CASSLLRGADEYF
CDR3nt: TGTGCCAGCAGCTTACTTCGGGGGGCGGACGAGTACTTC

d_gene: NA
abundance: NA
j_gene: TRBJ1-4
v_gene: TRBV29-1
CDR3aa: CSVEAAENEKLFF
CDR3nt: TGCAGCGTTGAGGCGGCAGAGAATGAAAAACTGTTTTTT

d_gene: NA
abundance: NA
j_gene: TRBJ2-6
v_gene: TRBV7-2
CDR3aa: CASSIQGPGANVLTF
CDR3nt: TGTGCCAGCAGCATACAGGGTCCTGGGGCCAACGTCCTGACTTTC

d_gene: NA
abundance: NA
j_gene: TRBJ1-2
v_gene: TRBV11-2
CDR3aa: CASSLGKGRASYGYTF
CDR3nt: TGTGCCAGCAGCTTAGGGAAGGGCAGGGCCTCCTATGGCTACACCTTC

d_gene: NA
abundance: NA
j_gene: TRBJ1-4
v_gene: TRBV4-2
CDR3aa: CASSQGGQGREKLFF
CDR3nt: TGTGCCAGCAGCCAAGGAGGGCAGGGGCGGGAAAAACTGTTTTTT

d_gene: TRBD2
abundance: NA
j_gene: TRBJ2-2
v_gene: TRBV27
CDR3aa: CAGPLLAGPTGGGELFF
CDR3nt: TGCGCTGGGCCTTTACTAGCGGGTCCAACCGGAGGCGGGGAGCTGTTTTTT

d_gene: TRBD1
abundance: NA
j_gene: TRBJ2-2
v_gene: TRBV5-4
CDR3aa: CASRPGTGWSGELFF
CDR3nt: TGTGCTTCCCGCCCCGGGACAGGGTGGTCCGGGGAGCTGTTTTTT

d_gene: NA
abundance: NA
j_gene: TRBJ1-5
v_gene: TRBV6-5
CDR3aa: CASEDRRYSNQPQHF
CDR3nt: TGTGCCAGCGAAGACAGGAGATATAGCAATCAGCCCCAGCATTTT

d_gene: TRBD1
abundance: NA
j_gene: TRBJ2-7
v_gene: TRBV19
CDR3aa: CASTDRGGEEQYF
CDR3nt: TGTGCCAGTACCGACAGGGGGGGTGAAGAGCAGTACTTC

d_gene: NA
abundance: NA
j_gene: TRBJ2-7
v_gene: TRBV6-5
CDR3aa: CASSGSYEQYF
CDR3nt: TGTGCCAGCTCAGGTTCCTACGAGCAGTACTTC

d_gene: NA
abundance: NA
j_gene: TRBJ2-3
v_gene: TRBV19
CDR3aa: CASSTFDSSTDTQYF
CDR3nt: TGTGCCAGCTCCACTTTCGACAGCAGCACAGATACGCAGTATTTT

d_gene: NA
abundance: NA
j_gene: TRBJ2-3
v_gene: TRBV4-2
CDR3aa: CASSYTRGARDTQYF
CDR3nt: TGTGCCAGCAGCTACACCAGGGGGGCTAGAGATACGCAGTATTTT

d_gene: NA
abundance: NA
j_gene: TRBJ1-6
v_gene: TRBV19
CDR3aa: CASKERENSPLHF
CDR3nt: TGTGCCAGTAAGGAGAGGGAAAATTCACCCCTCCACTTT

d_gene: NA
abundance: NA
j_gene: TRBJ2-4
v_gene: TRBV7-2
CDR3aa: CASSYRAGGPKNIQYF
CDR3nt: TGTGCCAGCAGCTACCGTGCTGGGGGCCCCAAAAACATTCAGTACTTC

d_gene: NA
abundance: NA
j_gene: TRBJ1-3
v_gene: TRBV11-2
CDR3aa: CASSLVQSWGNTIYF
CDR3nt: TGTGCCAGCAGCTTAGTACAGTCGTGGGGAAACACCATATATTTT

d_gene: TRBD1
abundance: NA
j_gene: TRBJ2-7
v_gene: TRBV15
CDR3aa: CATSREGTGGLEQYF
CDR3nt: TGTGCCACCAGCAGAGAAGGGACAGGGGGGCTCGAGCAGTACTTC

d_gene: NA
abundance: once
j_gene: TRBJ1-2
v_gene: TRBV5-4
CDR3aa: CASSLGRGATRGYTF
CDR3nt: TGTGCCAGCAGCTTGGGGAGAGGGGCGACTAGAGGCTACACCTTC

d_gene: NA
abundance: NA
j_gene: TRBJ1-2
v_gene: TRBV19
CDR3aa: CASTWDTGPLNYGYTF
CDR3nt: TGTGCCAGTACTTGGGACACGGGACCATTAAACTATGGCTACACCTTC

d_gene: NA
abundance: NA
j_gene: TRBJ2-1
v_gene: TRBV7-3
CDR3aa: CASSEDSSYNEQFF
CDR3nt: TGTGCCAGCAGTGAGGACAGTTCCTACAATGAGCAGTTCTTC

d_gene: TRBD2
abundance: NA
j_gene: TRBJ2-1
v_gene: TRBV6-1
CDR3aa: CASSDGTVGYARGGRQFF
CDR3nt: TGTGCCAGCAGTGACGGAACCGTGGGGTATGCCCGCGGCGGGAGGCAGTTCTTC

d_gene: TRBD2
abundance: NA
j_gene: TRBJ2-3
v_gene: TRBV30
CDR3aa: CAWSVTSGGTDTQYF
CDR3nt: TGTGCCTGGAGTGTGACTAGCGGGGGTACAGATACGCAGTATTTT

d_gene: TRBD1
abundance: NA
j_gene: TRBJ2-5
v_gene: TRBV10-1
CDR3aa: CASSGRDRGRETQYF
CDR3nt: TGCGCCAGCAGCGGGAGGGACAGGGGGCGAGAGACCCAGTACTTC

d_gene: TRBD1
abundance: once
j_gene: TRBJ1-1
v_gene: TRBV19
CDR3aa: CASQTGVNTEAFF
CDR3nt: TGTGCCAGTCAGACAGGGGTGAACACTGAAGCTTTCTTT

d_gene: NA
abundance: medium-sized
j_gene: TRBJ1-2
v_gene: TRBV7-2
CDR3aa: CASSLETGYSDGYTF
CDR3nt: TGTGCCAGCAGCTTAGAGACAGGATACTCGGATGGCTACACCTTC

d_gene: NA
abundance: NA
j_gene: TRBJ2-5
v_gene: TRBV7-9
CDR3aa: CASSLLAGRPQETQYF
CDR3nt: TGTGCCAGCAGCCTTTTGGCGGGGCGACCCCAAGAGACCCAGTACTTC